This is a list of T cell receptor beta chains from one sample in a study of CD8 T cells in Susac syndrome. TCRdb independently ran MiXCR on the immunoSEQ multiplex PCR reads; one entry per CDR3 protein. The profile shows around 190,000 distinct CDR3 sequences, 95% of them singletons. What was sequenced was CD8+ T cells from PBMCs. The receptor source for this set is a human donor with multiple sclerosis. Each CDR3 is given with its conserved first and last residue. Each record gives: J gene, D gene, V gene, CDR3 length, clone size, CDR3 DNA, CDR3 protein. A D gene is named only where the DNA matches it firmly. The size of a clone is reported for some rows only, either as once, few or many, or as a class for expanded clones.

TRBJ2-6,NA,TRBV9,16,NA,TGTGCCAGCACCCCGACAGGCGGTTCTGGGGCCAACGTCCTGACTTTC,CASTPTGGSGANVLTF
TRBJ2-5,NA,TRBV10-3,14,NA,TGTGCCATCAGTGCTGCCGGGGGCGAAGAGACCCAGTACTTC,CAISAAGGEETQYF
TRBJ1-3,NA,TRBV15,13,NA,TGTGCCACCAGCAGAGTCGTGGGTTACACCATATATTTT,CATSRVVGYTIYF
TRBJ2-3,TRBD2,TRBV25-1,14,NA,TGTGCCAGCAGTGACGGGACTAGCTCGGATACGCAGTATTTT,CASSDGTSSDTQYF
TRBJ2-7,NA,TRBV29-1,13,NA,TGCAGCGTTGTCGGCGGGGACTCCTACGAGCAGTACTTC,CSVVGGDSYEQYF
TRBJ2-5,NA,TRBV10-3,15,NA,TGTGCCATCAGTTACAACACAGGGCACGGAGAGACCCAGTACTTC,CAISYNTGHGETQYF
TRBJ2-7,TRBD2,TRBV7-9,14,NA,TGTGCCAGCAGCTTTCCCCCGGGGGGGTACGAGCAGTACTTC,CASSFPPGGYEQYF
TRBJ2-3,NA,TRBV20-1,16,NA,TGCAGTGCTAGAGATTTCGGCGGGACTCGCACAGATACGCAGTATTTT,CSARDFGGTRTDTQYF
TRBJ2-1,TRBD1,TRBV5-4,14,NA,TGTGCCAGCAGCTTCCGGGACAGGGACAATGAGCAGTTCTTC,CASSFRDRDNEQFF
TRBJ2-1,NA,TRBV6-5,14,NA,TGTGCCAGCAGTTACAGGGGACAAAACAATGAGCAGTTCTTC,CASSYRGQNNEQFF
TRBJ1-1,NA,TRBV5-1,13,NA,TGCGCCAGCAGCCCGGGAGGAATCACAGACGCTTTCTTT,CASSPGGITDAFF
TRBJ1-1,NA,TRBV29-1,13,NA,TGCAGCGTGGAGTCACTAATGAACACTGAAGCTTTCTTT,CSVESLMNTEAFF
TRBJ2-1,NA,TRBV9,12,NA,TGTGCCAGCAGCACTAGTAATCATGAGCAGTTCTTC,CASSTSNHEQFF
TRBJ2-7,TRBD1,TRBV28,16,NA,TGTGCCAGCAGCCTCTCGGTCCTAGGGGGCTCGTACGAGCAGTACTTC,CASSLSVLGGSYEQYF
TRBJ2-1,NA,TRBV29-1,12,once,TGCAGCGTCTGGAGGGGAATCAATGAGCAGTTCTTC,CSVWRGINEQFF
TRBJ2-3,NA,TRBV20-1,14,once,TGCAGTGCTAGTGAGGGGGAGGGGACAGGTACGCAGTATTTT,CSASEGEGTGTQYF
TRBJ2-3,NA,TRBV9,15,NA,TGTGCCAGCAGCGTAGGGAGCTGGGCCACAGATACGCAGTATTTT,CASSVGSWATDTQYF
TRBJ2-7,NA,TRBV5-1,15,NA,TGCGCCAGCAGCCCCCACCCAGACCAGATCTACGAGCAGTACTTC,CASSPHPDQIYEQYF
TRBJ2-1,NA,TRBV29-1,10,NA,TGCAGCGTTGGGGGGACAGAGCAGTTCTTC,CSVGGTEQFF
TRBJ2-5,TRBD1,TRBV10-3,15,once,TGTGCCATCAGCCCGGGACAGAAATACAAAGAGACCCAGTACTTC,CAISPGQKYKETQYF
TRBJ1-1,NA,TRBV5-1,15,NA,TGCGCCAGCAGCTGGGACCCGGACGGCCCCAAGGAAGCTTTCTTT,CASSWDPDGPKEAFF
TRBJ1-2,TRBD1,TRBV6-1,17,once,TGTGCCAGCAGTGACGGGACAGGGGTCGCAGCCAACTATGGCTACACCTTC,CASSDGTGVAANYGYTF
TRBJ2-5,NA,TRBV3-1,16,NA,TGTGCCAGCAGCCAGCCCCCGCGGGGGCAACAAGAGACCCAGTACTTC,CASSQPPRGQQETQYF
TRBJ1-2,TRBD1,TRBV23-1,14,NA,TGCGCCAGCAGCCTGGGGGGACAGGGGGGCGGCTACACCTTC,CASSLGGQGGGYTF
TRBJ1-1,NA,TRBV6-5,12,NA,TGTGCCAGCAGCCCCGAGGGACAAGAAGCTTTCTTT,CASSPEGQEAFF
TRBJ1-1,NA,TRBV20-1,13,NA,TGCAGTGCTAGTTCGACCGAGAACACTGAAGCTTTCTTT,CSASSTENTEAFF
TRBJ2-1,NA,TRBV12-3/TRBV12-4,12,NA,TGTGCCAGCAGTTTCCCCGCAGAAGAGCAGTTCTTC,CASSFPAEEQFF
TRBJ2-7,NA,TRBV3-1,15,NA,TGTGCCAGCAGTCCTCTCGGGACATTCTCCTACGAGCAGTACTTC,CASSPLGTFSYEQYF
TRBJ2-3,NA,TRBV7-9,12,NA,TGTGCCAGCAGCACCACGAGAGATACGCAGTATTTT,CASSTTRDTQYF
TRBJ2-1,TRBD2,TRBV14,16,once,TGTGCCAGCAGTGACAAGGGGACTAGCGAATACAATGAGCAGTTCTTC,CASSDKGTSEYNEQFF
TRBJ2-5,NA,TRBV4-2,13,NA,TGTGCCAGCAGCCAAACGGTTTGGGAGACCCAGTACTTC,CASSQTVWETQYF
TRBJ1-1,NA,TRBV19,14,NA,TGTGCCAGTAGTACCCTTGGAAGGGCCACTGAAGCTTTCTTT,CASSTLGRATEAFF
TRBJ2-7,NA,TRBV9,16,NA,TGTGCCAGCAGCGTAGCGGGGGCCCTAGATGACTACGAGCAGTACTTC,CASSVAGALDDYEQYF
TRBJ2-7,NA,TRBV5-1,15,NA,TGCGCCAGCAGTTCGAGACAAGGGCAGACCTACGAGCAGTACTTC,CASSSRQGQTYEQYF
TRBJ2-3,TRBD2,TRBV7-6,15,NA,TGTGCCAGCAGCTTACGTGGGCGGGGGACAGATACGCAGTATTTT,CASSLRGRGTDTQYF
TRBJ2-7,NA,TRBV7-9,12,NA,TGTGCCTGTGGTGGCGCCGCCTACGAGCAGTACTTC,CACGGAAYEQYF
TRBJ1-2,NA,TRBV5-1,15,once,TGCGCCAGCAGCTTGTATGTGAGGGACCCCTATGGCTACACCTTC,CASSLYVRDPYGYTF
TRBJ2-1,NA,TRBV12-3/TRBV12-4,15,NA,TGTGCCAGCAGCCGTGAGCTCCCTCCCTCGGATGAGCAGTTCTTC,CASSRELPPSDEQFF
TRBJ2-7,NA,TRBV4-1,14,NA,TGCGCCAGCAGCCGCACCGGGACTCACTACGAGCAGTACTTC,CASSRTGTHYEQYF
TRBJ2-3,NA,TRBV4-1,12,NA,TGCGCCAGCAGCCAAGTGTTGGATACGCAGTATTTT,CASSQVLDTQYF
TRBJ1-2,NA,TRBV3-1,13,NA,TGTGCCAGCAGCCAAGTGAGAGGGACTGGCTACACCTTC,CASSQVRGTGYTF
TRBJ1-5,TRBD1,TRBV2,15,NA,TGTGCCAGCAGCCGGGGACAGGGGGCGAGCCAGCCCCAGCATTTT,CASSRGQGASQPQHF
TRBJ2-2,TRBD2,TRBV5-1,18,NA,TGCGCCAGCAGTCCCGGACTAGCGGGCTTATTTAACACCGGGGAGCTGTTTTTT,CASSPGLAGLFNTGELFF
TRBJ1-1,NA,TRBV29-1,13,NA,TGCAGCGTTGGAGCAGGGTCTGGTACTGAAGCTTTCTTT,CSVGAGSGTEAFF
TRBJ2-6,NA,TRBV7-9,17,NA,TGTGCCACAAGCTCGCGGACGGGAGACTCTGGGGCCAACGTCCTGACTTTC,CATSSRTGDSGANVLTF
TRBJ1-2,NA,TRBV5-6,15,NA,TGTGCCAGCAGCTTGGTATCCCACAGGATGGGTGGCTACACCTTC,CASSLVSHRMGGYTF
TRBJ2-1,NA,TRBV11-2,14,NA,TGTGCCAGCAGCTTAGATTCAGGGGTGGGTGAGCAGTTCTTC,CASSLDSGVGEQFF
TRBJ1-1,NA,TRBV20-1,18,NA,TGCAGTGCTAGAGATCGAAGGAGGTGGAACTGGGGTGTAATTGGAGCTTTCTTT,CSARDRRRWNWGVIGAFF
TRBJ1-1,TRBD1,TRBV29-1,13,NA,TGCAGCGTCGATGGACAGGGGCGCACTGAAGCTTTCTTT,CSVDGQGRTEAFF
TRBJ2-2,NA,TRBV20-1,14,NA,TGCAGTGCTAGAGTAGGCCTAAACACCGGGGAGCTGTTTTTT,CSARVGLNTGELFF
TRBJ2-2,TRBD2,TRBV6-2/TRBV6-3,20,NA,TGTGCCAGCAGCTACGGCGCTTTAGCGGGAGCGAACTTGAACACCGGGGAGCTGTTTTTT,CASSYGALAGANLNTGELFF
TRBJ2-1,TRBD1,TRBV27,15,NA,TGTGCCAGCAGTTCGGGACAGCCCATCTACAATGAGCAGTTCTTC,CASSSGQPIYNEQFF
TRBJ2-7,TRBD1,TRBV29-1,14,NA,TGCAGCGTTGTAGCTGGACAGGGGACCTACGAGCAGTACTTC,CSVVAGQGTYEQYF
TRBJ2-7,TRBD2,TRBV20-1,15,NA,TGCAGTGCTAGGGAAGGGACTAGCGTTTTCTACGAGCAGTACTTC,CSAREGTSVFYEQYF
TRBJ1-3,NA,TRBV15,13,NA,TGTGCCACCAGCAGATCCTCTGGAAACACCATATATTTT,CATSRSSGNTIYF
TRBJ2-7,NA,TRBV20-1,12,NA,TGCAGTGCTAGAGAGGGTACCTACGAGCAGTACTTC,CSAREGTYEQYF
TRBJ1-2,TRBD1,TRBV29-1,13,NA,TGCAGCGTTGCAGGGGGCACCTTCTATGGCTACACCTTC,CSVAGGTFYGYTF
TRBJ2-7,NA,TRBV7-9,13,NA,TGTGCCAGCAGCTGGCCGGGCTCGGGAGAGCAGTACTTC,CASSWPGSGEQYF
TRBJ1-1,NA,TRBV19,13,NA,TGTGCCAGTAGTATAGGCCTGCACACTGAAGCTTTCTTT,CASSIGLHTEAFF
TRBJ1-4,NA,TRBV13,19,NA,TGTGCCAGCAGCTCCGTTCGGGCAGGGAATTTCGCAACTAATGAAAAACTGTTTTTT,CASSSVRAGNFATNEKLFF